The 2 T cell receptor beta chains below come from one sample, sequenced in a study of shared clonotypes between healthy human individuals. The assay was immunoSEQ multiplex PCR, and TCRdb's table has in-frame clones only and misses some. This table holds approximately 2.5 million clones, 90% to 95% found once. Material for sequencing was naive CD4+ T cells from PBMCs. The subset here: CD45RA+ positively selected. The receptors were gathered from a man younger than 35 in good health. Some clones in this sample may be carry-over from other donors' samples.

The chain has TRBV4-2 and TRBJ2-5, with D perhaps matching TRBD2 (5 bases). The ends were cut back, 3 bases at V and 3 bases at J, with 14 bases in the middle. Germline-derived CDR1 and CDR2 are LGHNA and YNFKEQ. CDR3 length equals 15 residues. DNA for the CDR3: TGTGCCAGCAGCCAGGGGTGGGGTAGCGAAGAGACCCAGTACTTC. Translated, it gives CASSQGWGSEETQYF.

This rearrangement joins TRBV5-4 to TRBJ2-5; 7 bases are a match to TRBD2. Per the germline V gene, CDR1 is SGHNT and CDR2 is YYREEE (reference sequence). Trimming removed 4 bases from V and 4 bases from J; junction bases left unmatched: 13. CDR3 length: 16 residues. CDR3: CASSIAMGRARETQYF. CDR3 coding DNA: TGTGCCAGCAGCATAGCTATGGGGAGGGCGCGAGAGACCCAGTACTTC.